This is a list of T cell receptor beta chains from one sample in a study of OX40 agonist ivuxolimab in advanced cancers. The data were produced by immunoSEQ multiplex PCR, yet TCRdb's version contains in-frame clones alone and is incomplete. The sample lists about 72,000 clones, 81% occurring once. The sample here was CD4+ or CD8+ T cells sorted from blood, taken in a trial of the OX40 agonist ivuxolimab. The receptors shown here come from an adult with an advanced solid tumor such as melanoma, head and neck, liver or kidney cancer. Each CDR3 is given with its conserved first and last residue. D genes are given only for firm matches. The size entry is marked missing in some rows and otherwise reads once, few, many or a size class.

j_call: TRBJ1-2; clone_size: -; v_call: TRBV30; d_call: TRBD1; cdr3_nt: TGTGCCTGGGCCCCGGGACAGGGGAGCTATGGCTACACCTTC; cdr3_aa: CAWAPGQGSYGYTF
j_call: TRBJ2-4; clone_size: -; v_call: TRBV19; d_call: TRBD2; cdr3_nt: TGTGCCAGTAGTATAACGGGCGGACTAGCGGGAGGATTAAACATTCAGTACTTC; cdr3_aa: CASSITGGLAGGLNIQYF
j_call: TRBJ2-3; clone_size: -; v_call: TRBV5-8; d_call: -; cdr3_nt: TGTGCCAGCAACGTCCCTAGCAGTACGCAGTATTTT; cdr3_aa: CASNVPSSTQYF
j_call: TRBJ2-1; clone_size: -; v_call: TRBV5-1; d_call: TRBD1; cdr3_nt: TGCGCCAGCACTGCCGGGACAGGCGTTTACAATGAGCAGTTCTTC; cdr3_aa: CASTAGTGVYNEQFF
j_call: TRBJ2-1; clone_size: -; v_call: TRBV14; d_call: -; cdr3_nt: TGTGCCACGGACGATGGGCTGCGTGAGCAGTTCTTC; cdr3_aa: CATDDGLREQFF
j_call: TRBJ2-7; clone_size: -; v_call: TRBV2; d_call: -; cdr3_nt: TGTGCCAGCATGGGGGGCGCGTCCTACGAGCAGTACTTC; cdr3_aa: CASMGGASYEQYF
j_call: TRBJ1-2; clone_size: -; v_call: TRBV15; d_call: -; cdr3_nt: TGTGCCACCAGCAGAGCAGGGAATGGCTACACCTTC; cdr3_aa: CATSRAGNGYTF
j_call: TRBJ1-6; clone_size: -; v_call: TRBV7-3; d_call: -; cdr3_nt: TGTGCCAGCAGCTTAACACCAGACACTAATTCACCCCTCCACTTT; cdr3_aa: CASSLTPDTNSPLHF
j_call: TRBJ2-3; clone_size: -; v_call: TRBV6-5; d_call: TRBD2; cdr3_nt: TGTGCCAGCAGTTACTCGGTACTAGCGGGGGAAGATACGCAGTATTTT; cdr3_aa: CASSYSVLAGEDTQYF
j_call: TRBJ1-2; clone_size: -; v_call: TRBV4-3; d_call: -; cdr3_nt: TGCGCCAGCAGCCAAGAGTATGCTAACTATGGCTACACCTTC; cdr3_aa: CASSQEYANYGYTF
j_call: TRBJ1-3; clone_size: -; v_call: TRBV6-5; d_call: TRBD1; cdr3_nt: TGTGCCAGCAGTTACGGGGTTGCAGGGGGCACCATATATTTT; cdr3_aa: CASSYGVAGGTIYF
j_call: TRBJ2-7; clone_size: -; v_call: TRBV10-3; d_call: TRBD1; cdr3_nt: TGTGCCATCAGGCCGGGACAGGGGATCTCCTACGAGCAGTACTTC; cdr3_aa: CAIRPGQGISYEQYF
j_call: TRBJ2-5; clone_size: once; v_call: TRBV27; d_call: -; cdr3_nt: TGTGCCAGCAAGGAGTGGGGGCAGGAGACCCAGTACTTC; cdr3_aa: CASKEWGQETQYF
j_call: TRBJ1-1; clone_size: -; v_call: TRBV27; d_call: -; cdr3_nt: TGTGCCAGCAGTTCCGTGGGGTTAAACACTGAAGCTTTCTTT; cdr3_aa: CASSSVGLNTEAFF
j_call: TRBJ2-1; clone_size: -; v_call: TRBV2; d_call: -; cdr3_nt: TGTGCCAGCAGCCCGCCTGCGGATTCCTACAATGAGCAGTTCTTC; cdr3_aa: CASSPPADSYNEQFF
j_call: TRBJ1-1; clone_size: -; v_call: TRBV9; d_call: TRBD1; cdr3_nt: TGTGCCAGCAGCGAGCGGACAGGGGTTGTGAACACTGAAGCTTTCTTT; cdr3_aa: CASSERTGVVNTEAFF
j_call: TRBJ2-2; clone_size: -; v_call: TRBV9; d_call: -; cdr3_nt: TGTGCCAGCAGCGTAGCCGGGGACACCGGGGAGCTGTTTTTT; cdr3_aa: CASSVAGDTGELFF
j_call: TRBJ2-1; clone_size: -; v_call: TRBV15; d_call: TRBD2; cdr3_nt: TGTGCCACCAGCATCACACCGAGCGGGGGGGACTACAATGAGCAGTTCTTC; cdr3_aa: CATSITPSGGDYNEQFF
j_call: TRBJ1-1; clone_size: -; v_call: TRBV5-1; d_call: TRBD1; cdr3_nt: TGCGCCAGCAGATTGGGACAGGCGAACACTGAAGCTTTCTTT; cdr3_aa: CASRLGQANTEAFF
j_call: TRBJ2-3; clone_size: -; v_call: TRBV6-4; d_call: -; cdr3_nt: TGTGCCAGCAGCGAACACACAGGATACACAGATACGCAGTATTTT; cdr3_aa: CASSEHTGYTDTQYF
j_call: TRBJ1-1; clone_size: -; v_call: TRBV5-4; d_call: -; cdr3_nt: TGTGCCAGCACAAAGTGGGGGCCGAACACTGAAGCTTTCTTT; cdr3_aa: CASTKWGPNTEAFF
j_call: TRBJ1-5; clone_size: few; v_call: TRBV7-9; d_call: -; cdr3_nt: TGTGCCAGCAGCACAACAGTTGGCAATCAGCCCCAGCATTTT; cdr3_aa: CASSTTVGNQPQHF
j_call: TRBJ2-5; clone_size: -; v_call: TRBV7-8; d_call: -; cdr3_nt: TGTGCCAGCAGCTTAGGGAGACTGCCCAGAGGCCAACAGTACTTC; cdr3_aa: CASSLGRLPRGQQYF
j_call: TRBJ1-5; clone_size: -; v_call: TRBV19; d_call: -; cdr3_nt: TGTGCCAGTAGTTCCACGGGGGAAGGGTGGAATCAGCCCCAGCATTTT; cdr3_aa: CASSSTGEGWNQPQHF
j_call: TRBJ2-1; clone_size: once; v_call: TRBV19; d_call: -; cdr3_nt: TGTGCCAGTAAGGTAGCGTCCAGCTCCTACAATGAGCAGTTCTTC; cdr3_aa: CASKVASSSYNEQFF
j_call: TRBJ1-6; clone_size: -; v_call: TRBV6-5; d_call: -; cdr3_nt: TGTGCCAGCAGTTACTCGATACTACCACCCCTCCACTTT; cdr3_aa: CASSYSILPPLHF
j_call: TRBJ2-2; clone_size: once; v_call: TRBV6-6; d_call: -; cdr3_nt: TGTGCCAGCAGCCCGACCCGGACATCGAACACCGGGGAGCTGTTTTTT; cdr3_aa: CASSPTRTSNTGELFF
j_call: TRBJ2-1; clone_size: once; v_call: TRBV7-3; d_call: TRBD1; cdr3_nt: TGTGCCAGCAGCTTGGGACAGGCTAACAATGAGCAGTTCTTC; cdr3_aa: CASSLGQANNEQFF
j_call: TRBJ2-1; clone_size: -; v_call: TRBV5-6; d_call: -; cdr3_nt: TGTGCCAGCAGCGGAAACCTGGGTGGTAATGAGCAGTTCTTC; cdr3_aa: CASSGNLGGNEQFF
j_call: TRBJ1-2; clone_size: -; v_call: TRBV21-1; d_call: -; cdr3_nt: TGTGCCAGCACCTTCCCCCTACCCCTAACCGGGACAGAAGAAGCTAACTATGGCTACACCTTC; cdr3_aa: CASTFPLPLTGTEEANYGYTF
j_call: TRBJ2-1; clone_size: few; v_call: TRBV5-1; d_call: -; cdr3_nt: TGCGCCAGCTGCGAGGATCGTCTCTCCTACAATGAGCAGTTCTTC; cdr3_aa: CASCEDRLSYNEQFF
j_call: TRBJ1-6; clone_size: -; v_call: TRBV7-8; d_call: -; cdr3_nt: TGTGCCAGCAGCTTAGAAACAGGCTATAATTCACCCCTCCACTTT; cdr3_aa: CASSLETGYNSPLHF
j_call: TRBJ2-7; clone_size: -; v_call: TRBV9; d_call: -; cdr3_nt: TGTGCCAGCAGCGTAGACGGGACATTGACCTACGAGCAGTACTTC; cdr3_aa: CASSVDGTLTYEQYF
j_call: TRBJ2-1; clone_size: -; v_call: TRBV7-3; d_call: -; cdr3_nt: TGTGCCAGCAGCTTTGGAGGAAACAATGAGCAGTTCTTC; cdr3_aa: CASSFGGNNEQFF
j_call: TRBJ1-6; clone_size: -; v_call: TRBV5-1; d_call: -; cdr3_nt: TGCGCCAGCAGCTTGTACAGAAATTCACCCCTCCACTTT; cdr3_aa: CASSLYRNSPLHF
j_call: TRBJ2-2; clone_size: -; v_call: TRBV11-2; d_call: -; cdr3_nt: TGTGCCAGCAGCTTAAGTCAGGGCGGGGTCACCGGGGAGCTGTTTTTT; cdr3_aa: CASSLSQGGVTGELFF
j_call: TRBJ1-2; clone_size: once; v_call: TRBV18; d_call: TRBD1; cdr3_nt: TGTGCCAGCTCACCGACACAGGGGCTAGCTAACTATGGCTACACCTTC; cdr3_aa: CASSPTQGLANYGYTF
j_call: TRBJ1-6; clone_size: -; v_call: TRBV27; d_call: -; cdr3_nt: TGTGCCAGCAGTTTATTGGGCAGTAGTCTAGGATCACCCCTCCACTTT; cdr3_aa: CASSLLGSSLGSPLHF
j_call: TRBJ2-3; clone_size: -; v_call: TRBV11-2; d_call: TRBD2; cdr3_nt: TGTGCCAGCAGTTTTGGGACTAGCTTGAATACGCAGTATTTT; cdr3_aa: CASSFGTSLNTQYF
j_call: TRBJ1-1; clone_size: -; v_call: TRBV5-1; d_call: -; cdr3_nt: TGCGCCAGCAGCTTAGACAGGAACACTGAAGCTTTCTTT; cdr3_aa: CASSLDRNTEAFF
j_call: TRBJ2-5; clone_size: once; v_call: TRBV29-1; d_call: TRBD2; cdr3_nt: TGCAGCGTTGAAGCCCCCCCGGGGGGGCGAGAAGAGACCCAGTACTTC; cdr3_aa: CSVEAPPGGREETQYF
j_call: TRBJ1-1; clone_size: -; v_call: TRBV2; d_call: TRBD1; cdr3_nt: TGTGCCAGCAGGGGACAGAGGAACACTGAAGCTTTCTTT; cdr3_aa: CASRGQRNTEAFF
j_call: TRBJ1-6; clone_size: few; v_call: TRBV4-2; d_call: TRBD1; cdr3_nt: TGTGCCAGCAGCCAAGAAGGACAGGGACCTAATTCACCCCTCCACTTT; cdr3_aa: CASSQEGQGPNSPLHF
j_call: TRBJ1-1; clone_size: -; v_call: TRBV11-2; d_call: TRBD1; cdr3_nt: TGTGCCAGCAGCTTGAACCCGACAGGGACGAGCACTGAAGCTTTCTTT; cdr3_aa: CASSLNPTGTSTEAFF
j_call: TRBJ2-7; clone_size: -; v_call: TRBV18; d_call: -; cdr3_nt: TGTGCCAGCTCACCCGCACAAGGCTACGAGCAGTACTTC; cdr3_aa: CASSPAQGYEQYF
j_call: TRBJ2-1; clone_size: -; v_call: TRBV19; d_call: TRBD2; cdr3_nt: TGTGCCAGTAGTCCCGGGACTAGTATTAATGAGCAGTTCTTC; cdr3_aa: CASSPGTSINEQFF
j_call: TRBJ1-5; clone_size: -; v_call: TRBV6-6; d_call: TRBD1; cdr3_nt: TGTGCCAGCAGAACGACAGGGGGCGCTGGACAGCCCCAGCATTTT; cdr3_aa: CASRTTGGAGQPQHF